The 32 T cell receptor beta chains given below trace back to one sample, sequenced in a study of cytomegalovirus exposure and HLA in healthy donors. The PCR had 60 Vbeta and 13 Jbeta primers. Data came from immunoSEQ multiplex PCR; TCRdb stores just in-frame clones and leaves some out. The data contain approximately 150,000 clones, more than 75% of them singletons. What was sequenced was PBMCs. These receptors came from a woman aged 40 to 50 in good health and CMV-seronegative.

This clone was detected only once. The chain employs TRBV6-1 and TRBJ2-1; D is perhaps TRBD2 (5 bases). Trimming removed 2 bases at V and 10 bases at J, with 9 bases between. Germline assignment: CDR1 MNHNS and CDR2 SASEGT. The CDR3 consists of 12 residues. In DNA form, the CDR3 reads TGTGCCAGCAGTGAACGAGGGTTCGAGCAGTTCTTC. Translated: CASSERGFEQFF.

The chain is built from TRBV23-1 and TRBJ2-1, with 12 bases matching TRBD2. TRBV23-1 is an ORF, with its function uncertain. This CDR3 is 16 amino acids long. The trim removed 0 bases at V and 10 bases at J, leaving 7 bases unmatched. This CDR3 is CASSQSTSGSNWEQFF. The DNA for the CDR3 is TGCGCCAGCAGTCAATCGACTAGCGGGAGCAATTGGGAGCAGTTCTTC.

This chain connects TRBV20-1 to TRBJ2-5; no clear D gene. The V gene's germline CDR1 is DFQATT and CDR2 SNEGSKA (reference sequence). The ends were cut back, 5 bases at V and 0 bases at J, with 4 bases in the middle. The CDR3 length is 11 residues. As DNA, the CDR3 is TGCAGTGCTCCGTACCAAGAGACCCAGTACTTC. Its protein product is CSAPYQETQYF.

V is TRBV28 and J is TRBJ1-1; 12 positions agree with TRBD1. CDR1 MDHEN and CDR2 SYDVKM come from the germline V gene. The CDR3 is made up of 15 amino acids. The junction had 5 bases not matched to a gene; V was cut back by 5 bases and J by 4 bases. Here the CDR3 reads CASSQGGQGATEAFF. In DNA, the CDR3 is TGTGCCAGCAGTCAAGGGGGACAGGGGGCCACTGAAGCTTTCTTT.

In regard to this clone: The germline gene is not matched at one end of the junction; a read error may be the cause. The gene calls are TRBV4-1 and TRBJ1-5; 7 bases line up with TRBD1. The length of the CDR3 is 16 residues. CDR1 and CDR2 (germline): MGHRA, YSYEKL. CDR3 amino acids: CASSQDGDRAGQPQHF. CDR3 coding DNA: TGTGCCAGCAGCCAAGACGGAGACAGGGCGGGTCAGCCCCAGCATTTT.

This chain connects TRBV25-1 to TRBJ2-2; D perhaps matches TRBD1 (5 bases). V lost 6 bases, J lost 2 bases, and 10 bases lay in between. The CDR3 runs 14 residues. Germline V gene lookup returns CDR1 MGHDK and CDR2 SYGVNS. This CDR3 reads CASSRQLNTGELFF. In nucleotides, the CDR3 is TGTGCCAGCAGCAGACAGCTAAACACCGGGGAGCTGTTTTTT.

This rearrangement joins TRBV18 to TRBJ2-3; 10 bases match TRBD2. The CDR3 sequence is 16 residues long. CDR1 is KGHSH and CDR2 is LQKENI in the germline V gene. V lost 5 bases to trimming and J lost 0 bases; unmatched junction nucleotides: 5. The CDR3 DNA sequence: TGTGCCAGCTCAACCCGGACTAGCGGAAGCACAGATACGCAGTATTTT. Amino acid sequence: CASSTRTSGSTDTQYF.

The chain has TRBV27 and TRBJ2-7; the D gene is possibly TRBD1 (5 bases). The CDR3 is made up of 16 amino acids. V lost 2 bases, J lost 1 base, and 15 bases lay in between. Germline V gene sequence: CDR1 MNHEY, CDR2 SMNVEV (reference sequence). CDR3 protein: CASSLKVPDISYEQYF. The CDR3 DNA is TGTGCCAGCAGTTTAAAGGTTCCGGACATATCCTACGAGCAGTACTTC.

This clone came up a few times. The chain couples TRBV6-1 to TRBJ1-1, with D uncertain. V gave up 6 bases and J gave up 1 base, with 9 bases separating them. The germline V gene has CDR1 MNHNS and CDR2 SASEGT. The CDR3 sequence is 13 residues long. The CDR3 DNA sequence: TGTGCCAGCAGCCTCAGTGAGAACACTGAAGCTTTCTTT. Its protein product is CASSLSENTEAFF.

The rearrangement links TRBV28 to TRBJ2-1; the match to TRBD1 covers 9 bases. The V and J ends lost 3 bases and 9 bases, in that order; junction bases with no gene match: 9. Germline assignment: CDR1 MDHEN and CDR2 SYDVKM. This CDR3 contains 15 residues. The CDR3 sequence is CASSFPPGQGREQFF. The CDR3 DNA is TGTGCCAGCAGTTTCCCCCCGGGACAGGGTCGTGAGCAGTTCTTC.

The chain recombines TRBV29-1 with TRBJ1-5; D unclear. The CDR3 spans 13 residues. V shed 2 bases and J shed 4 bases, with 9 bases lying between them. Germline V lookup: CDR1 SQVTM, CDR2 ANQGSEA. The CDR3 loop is CSVEPPYNQPQHF. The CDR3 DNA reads TGCAGCGTTGAACCGCCCTATAATCAGCCCCAGCATTTT.

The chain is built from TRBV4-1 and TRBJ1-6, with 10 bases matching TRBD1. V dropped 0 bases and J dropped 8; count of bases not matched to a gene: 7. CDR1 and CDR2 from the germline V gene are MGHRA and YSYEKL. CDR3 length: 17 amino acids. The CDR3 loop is CASSQEGTGEADSPLHF. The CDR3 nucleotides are TGCGCCAGCAGCCAAGAAGGGACAGGGGAGGCGGATTCACCCCTCCACTTT.

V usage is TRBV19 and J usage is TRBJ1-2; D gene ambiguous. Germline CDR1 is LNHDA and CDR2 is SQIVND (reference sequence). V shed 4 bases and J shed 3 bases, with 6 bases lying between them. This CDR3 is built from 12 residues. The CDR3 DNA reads TGTGCCAGTAGTAATCGTTACTATGGCTACACCTTC. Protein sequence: CASSNRYYGYTF.

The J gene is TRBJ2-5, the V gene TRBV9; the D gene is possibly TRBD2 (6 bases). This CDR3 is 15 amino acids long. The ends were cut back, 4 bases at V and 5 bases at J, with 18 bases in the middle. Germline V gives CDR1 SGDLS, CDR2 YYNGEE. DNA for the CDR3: TGTGCCAGCAGCTCTACTAGCTCTGGGGGGGAGACCCAGTACTTC. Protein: CASSSTSSGGETQYF.

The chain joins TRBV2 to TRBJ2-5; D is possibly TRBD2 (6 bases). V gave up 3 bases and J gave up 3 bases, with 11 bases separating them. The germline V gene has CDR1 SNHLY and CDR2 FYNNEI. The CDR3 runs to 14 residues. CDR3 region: CASSEAGPEETQYF. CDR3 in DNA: TGTGCCAGCAGTGAGGCGGGACCAGAAGAGACCCAGTACTTC.

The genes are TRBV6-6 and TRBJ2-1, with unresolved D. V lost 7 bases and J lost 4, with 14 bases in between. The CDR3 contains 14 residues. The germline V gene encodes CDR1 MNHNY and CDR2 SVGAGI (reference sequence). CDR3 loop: CASIAVSSYNEQFF. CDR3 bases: TGTGCCAGCATCGCGGTTTCATCGTACAATGAGCAGTTCTTC.

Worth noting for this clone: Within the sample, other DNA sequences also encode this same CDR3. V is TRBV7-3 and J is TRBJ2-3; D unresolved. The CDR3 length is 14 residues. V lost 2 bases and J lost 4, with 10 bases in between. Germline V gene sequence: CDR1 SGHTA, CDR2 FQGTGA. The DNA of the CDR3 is TGTGCCAGCAGCTTACTGGGCGTGCCAGATACGCAGTATTTT. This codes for CASSLLGVPDTQYF.

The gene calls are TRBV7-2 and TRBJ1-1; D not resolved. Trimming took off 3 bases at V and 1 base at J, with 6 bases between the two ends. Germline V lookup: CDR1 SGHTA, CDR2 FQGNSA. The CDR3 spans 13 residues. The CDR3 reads CASSLQSNTEAFF. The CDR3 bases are TGTGCCAGCAGCTTGCAGTCGAACACTGAAGCTTTCTTT.

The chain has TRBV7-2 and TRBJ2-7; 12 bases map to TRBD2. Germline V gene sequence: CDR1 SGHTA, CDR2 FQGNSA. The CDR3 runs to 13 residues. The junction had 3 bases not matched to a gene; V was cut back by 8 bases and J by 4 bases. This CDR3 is CASGTSGWYEQYF. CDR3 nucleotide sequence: TGTGCCAGCGGGACTAGCGGGTGGTACGAGCAGTACTTC.

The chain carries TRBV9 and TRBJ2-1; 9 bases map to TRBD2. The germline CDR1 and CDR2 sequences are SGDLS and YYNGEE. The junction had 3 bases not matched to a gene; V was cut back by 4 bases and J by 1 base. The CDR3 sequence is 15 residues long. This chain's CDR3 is CASSPSGVSYNEQFF. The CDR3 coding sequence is TGTGCCAGCAGCCCTAGCGGGGTGTCCTACAATGAGCAGTTCTTC. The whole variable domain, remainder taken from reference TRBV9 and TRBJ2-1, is DSGVTQTPKHLITATGQRVTLRCSPRSGDLSVYWYQQSLDQGLQFLIQYYNGEERAKGNILERFSAQQFPDLHSELNLSSLELGDSALYFCASSPSGVSYNEQFFGPGTRLTVL.

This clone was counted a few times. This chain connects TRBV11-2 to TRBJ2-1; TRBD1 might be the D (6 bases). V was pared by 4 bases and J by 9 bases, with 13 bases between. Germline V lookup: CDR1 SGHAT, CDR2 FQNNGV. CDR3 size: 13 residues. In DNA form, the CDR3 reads TGTGCCAGCAGCTCAAACAGGGTGGGTGAGCAGTTCTTC. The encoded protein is CASSSNRVGEQFF.

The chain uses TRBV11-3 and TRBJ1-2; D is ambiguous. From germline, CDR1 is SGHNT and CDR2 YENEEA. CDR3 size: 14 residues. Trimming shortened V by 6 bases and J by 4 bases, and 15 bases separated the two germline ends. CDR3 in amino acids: CASSLTVEGYGYTF. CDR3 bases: TGTGCCAGCAGTTTGACGGTGGAGGGCTATGGCTACACCTTC.

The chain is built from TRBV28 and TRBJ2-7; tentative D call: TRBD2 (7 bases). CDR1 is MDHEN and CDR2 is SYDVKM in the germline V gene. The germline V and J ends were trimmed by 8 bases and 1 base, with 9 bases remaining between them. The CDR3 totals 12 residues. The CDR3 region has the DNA TGTGCCAGCGGGAGGGGGTCCTACGAGCAGTACTTC. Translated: CASGRGSYEQYF.

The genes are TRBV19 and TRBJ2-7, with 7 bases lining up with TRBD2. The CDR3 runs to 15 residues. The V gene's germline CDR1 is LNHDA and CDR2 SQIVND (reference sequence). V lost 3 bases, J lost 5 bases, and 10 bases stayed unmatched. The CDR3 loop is CASSIVAGEGNEQYF. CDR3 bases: TGTGCCAGTAGTATTGTGGCGGGAGAGGGGAACGAGCAGTACTTC.

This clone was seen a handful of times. CDR3 sequence reads: CASSVQYSGNTIYF. The CDR3 coding sequence is TGTGCCAGCAGCGTACAGTACTCTGGAAACACCATATATTTT. The chain uses TRBV9 and TRBJ1-3; D remains ambiguous. With 1 base removed from V and 0 bases from J, the gap between germline ends came to 5 bases. Germline V lookup: CDR1 SGDLS, CDR2 YYNGEE. This CDR3 has 14 amino acids.

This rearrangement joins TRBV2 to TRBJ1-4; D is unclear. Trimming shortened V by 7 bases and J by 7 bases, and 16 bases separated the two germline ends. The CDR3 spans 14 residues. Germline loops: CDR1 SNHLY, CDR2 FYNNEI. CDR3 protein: CASTHGSGPEKLFF. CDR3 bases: TGTGCCAGCACTCACGGGTCGGGTCCTGAAAAACTGTTTTTT. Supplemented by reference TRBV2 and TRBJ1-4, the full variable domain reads EPEVTQTPSHQVTQMGQEVILRCVPISNHLYFYWYRQILGQKVEFLVSFYNNEISEKSEIFDDQFSVERPDGSNFTLKIRSTKLEDSAMYFCASTHGSGPEKLFFGSGTQLSVL.

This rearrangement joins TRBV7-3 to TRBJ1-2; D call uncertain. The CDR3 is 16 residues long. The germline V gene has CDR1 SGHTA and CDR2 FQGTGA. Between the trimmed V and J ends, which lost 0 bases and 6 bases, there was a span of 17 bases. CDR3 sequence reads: CASSLTPGPLADGYTF. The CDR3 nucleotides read TGTGCCAGCAGCTTAACCCCTGGGCCTCTAGCCGATGGCTACACCTTC.

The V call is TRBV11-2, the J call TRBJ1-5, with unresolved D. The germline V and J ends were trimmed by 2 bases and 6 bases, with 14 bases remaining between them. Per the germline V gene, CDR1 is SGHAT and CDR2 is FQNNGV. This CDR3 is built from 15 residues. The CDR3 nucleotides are TGTGCCAGCAGCTTATTCGGGGAGAGAGGTCAGCCCCAGCATTTT. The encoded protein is CASSLFGERGQPQHF.

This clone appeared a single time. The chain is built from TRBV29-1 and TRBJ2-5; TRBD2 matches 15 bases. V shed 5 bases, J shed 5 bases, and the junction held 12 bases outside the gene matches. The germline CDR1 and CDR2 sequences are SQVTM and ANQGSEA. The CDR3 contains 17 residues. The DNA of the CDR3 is TGCAGCGTTATGGGACTAGCGGGAGGAACCGGGTGGGAGACCCAGTACTTC. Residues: CSVMGLAGGTGWETQYF.

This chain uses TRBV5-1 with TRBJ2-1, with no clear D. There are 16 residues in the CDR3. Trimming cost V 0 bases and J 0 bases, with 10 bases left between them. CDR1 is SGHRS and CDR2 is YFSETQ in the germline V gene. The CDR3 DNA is TGCGCCAGCAGCTTGGGTGGCGGAAGCTCCTACAATGAGCAGTTCTTC. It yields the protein CASSLGGGSSYNEQFF.

The CDR3 bases are TGCGCCAGCAGCTTGGGTTCGGGGGAGACCCAGTACTTC. This translates into CASSLGSGETQYF. This sequence joins TRBV5-1 and TRBJ2-5, with TRBD2 as a possible D gene (5 bases). V was clipped by 0 bases and J by 5 bases, with 8 bases between them. Germline V gene lookup returns CDR1 SGHRS and CDR2 YFSETQ. CDR3 length: 13 residues.

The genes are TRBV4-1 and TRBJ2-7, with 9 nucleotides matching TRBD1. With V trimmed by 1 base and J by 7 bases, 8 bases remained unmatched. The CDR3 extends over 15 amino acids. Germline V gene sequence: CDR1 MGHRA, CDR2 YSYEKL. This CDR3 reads CASSQADRGLEEQYF. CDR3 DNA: TGCGCCAGCAGCCAAGCGGACAGGGGTTTAGAGGAGCAGTACTTC.